Listed below are T cell receptor beta chains from one sample, sequenced in a study of blood T cell repertoires in COVID-19. This table comes from immunoSEQ multiplex PCR, and its TCRdb copy is limited to in-frame clones, with some not included. Of hundreds of thousands of clones listed, approximately 90% were seen once; the top ten hold 0.8% to 0.85%. Sequencing was done on a sample of peripheral blood. These receptors were taken from a man younger than 30 with COVID-19, enrolled during active disease. Each CDR3 is given with its conserved first and last residue. Clone size, where shown, is once, few, many, or a class for clones that have expanded.

clone_size j_call v_call cdr3_aa
NA TRBJ2-3 TRBV7-4 CASSLGGDRPALKPSTDTQYF
NA TRBJ2-7 TRBV3-1/TRBV3-2 CASSQDQASGFRQYF
NA TRBJ2-7 TRBV6-5 CASSRTSQSSYEQYF
NA TRBJ2-2 TRBV7-9 CASSLDRGNTGELFF
NA TRBJ1-1 TRBV25-1 CASSEFGETEAFF
NA TRBJ2-1 TRBV7-2 CASSYTGTGIMGEQFF
NA TRBJ2-3 TRBV5-4 CASSFQGGGGTDTQYF
NA TRBJ2-1 TRBV28 CASSFRAGDGYNEQFF
NA TRBJ2-6 TRBV6-5 CASITGASGANVLTF
once TRBJ2-1 TRBV27 CASSFSSGGYNEQFF
NA TRBJ2-1 TRBV27 CASSLWTTPYNEQFF
NA TRBJ2-7 TRBV27 CASRPGLAVNEQYF
NA TRBJ2-7 TRBV19 CASSITQGQGIKYF
NA TRBJ2-7 TRBV15 CATSRAGTGFYEQYF
NA TRBJ2-6 TRBV7-2 CASSPLGQGTAGANVLTF